This record covers a single T cell receptor beta chain. Trimming removed 1 base from V and 1 base from J, with 26 bases in between. CDR1 LNHNV and CDR2 YYDKDF come from the germline V gene (reference sequence). The CDR3 runs to 21 residues. Treatment denoted: preoperative locoregional IRX-2 cytokine immunotherapy. The data derive from a study of preoperative IRX-2 immunotherapy in early breast cancer. The table came from immunoSEQ multiplex PCR; TCRdb's copy has only in-frame clones and leaves some out. The sample has 20,000 to 30,000 clones, around four fifths seen once; the top ten hold 1% to 1.5%. This chain joins TRBV15 and TRBJ1-5; D unclear. The receptor's source is a human donor with breast cancer. The specimen was lymph node tissue, collected after IRX-2 immunotherapy. CDR3 sequence (DNA): TGTGCCACCAGCAGAGGGAGGCAAACGGGAAAAGGATATTGGAGCAATCAGCCCCAGCATTTT. Translation: CATSRGRQTGKGYWSNQPQHF.